The sequence of this T cell receptor (beta chain) was determined in a study of shared clonotypes between healthy human individuals. Study results and limitations: Inspection by rarefaction showed sorted-subset sequencing to be incomplete despite large depth. Non-shared clonotypes were found to have lower generation probabilities than the clonotypes that were shared by all four of the sorted-subset donors. Generally, estimated richness proved larger in naive subsets than it did in memory subsets.

As concerns this clone: As yet, its antigen is unknown.

Assay: immunoSEQ multiplex PCR; the TCRdb copy retains only in-frame clones and omits some. This repertoire shows some 680,000 clones, around four fifths found once; its top ten account for roughly 2%. Trimming shortened V by 0 bases and J by 7 bases, and 29 bases separated the two germline ends. Germline assignment: CDR1 SGHNT and CDR2 YYREEE (reference sequence). This CDR3 region has 19 residues. This receptor was identified in a woman aged 30 to 39 in good health. The genes are TRBV5-4 and TRBJ2-7; a weak D match, TRBD1 (5 bases). The material sequenced was memory CD4+ T cells sorted from blood. Noted subset: CD45RA-negative fraction. In DNA, the CDR3 is TGTGCCAGCAGCTTGGCCTTCGTCCCCCCCAGGGTTCCTTTAGGGGAGCAGTACTTC. Its translation: CASSLAFVPPRVPLGEQYF.